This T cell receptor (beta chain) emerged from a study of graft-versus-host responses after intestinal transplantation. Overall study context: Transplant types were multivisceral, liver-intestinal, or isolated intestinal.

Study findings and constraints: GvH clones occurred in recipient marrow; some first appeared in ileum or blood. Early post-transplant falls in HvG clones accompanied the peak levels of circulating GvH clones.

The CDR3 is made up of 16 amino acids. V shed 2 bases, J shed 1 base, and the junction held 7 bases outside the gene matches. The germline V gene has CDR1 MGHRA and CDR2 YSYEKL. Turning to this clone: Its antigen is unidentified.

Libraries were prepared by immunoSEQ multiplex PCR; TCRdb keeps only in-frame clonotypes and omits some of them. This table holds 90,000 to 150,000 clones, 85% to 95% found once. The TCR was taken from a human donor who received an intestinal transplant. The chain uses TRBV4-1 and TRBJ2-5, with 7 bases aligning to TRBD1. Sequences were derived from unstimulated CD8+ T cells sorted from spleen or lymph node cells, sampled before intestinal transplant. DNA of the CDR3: TGCGCCAGCAGCCAATTGACAGGGAAGGTCCAAGAGACCCAGTACTTC. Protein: CASSQLTGKVQETQYF.